Presented here are 16 T cell receptor beta chains from one specimen sequenced in a study of blood T cell repertoires in COVID-19 (dated by TCRdb to 2018 to 2020). Libraries were built with the immunoSEQ multiplex PCR assay. Entries here come from immuneACCESS through TCRdb and include only in-frame sequences with V and J called. Some clones fail to appear in such tables; in the studies checked, an unresolved V gene covers under half of the shortfall, and the cause of the remainder is unknown. This sample has approximately 170,000 clones in its table, and 84% of those were observed once. The top ten clonotypes cover approximately 2.6% of the sample. Input material: peripheral blood. The receptors come from a woman of 80 years or more with COVID-19, enrolled during active disease.

V usage is TRBV5-1 and J usage is TRBJ2-5; D possibly corresponds to TRBD1 (5 bases). Trimming cost V 0 bases and J 1 base, with 7 bases left between them. Germline CDR1 reads SGHRS; CDR2 reads YFSETQ. The CDR3 totals 14 residues. CDR3 coding DNA: TGCGCCAGCAGCTTGGAGGGGCCCCAAGAGACCCAGTACTTC. It encodes CASSLEGPQETQYF.

The V gene is TRBV11-2, the J gene TRBJ2-7; no clear D gene. CDR1 is SGHAT, CDR2 FQNNGV, per germline. CDR3 length equals 16 residues. Trimming took 1 base from V and 2 from J, leaving 15 bases between them. The CDR3 here is CASSLVSYILPYEQYF. The DNA for the CDR3 is TGTGCCAGCAGCTTAGTTAGCTACATCCTCCCCTACGAGCAGTACTTC. The full variable domain, completed using reference TRBV11-2 and TRBJ2-7, is EAGVAQSPRYKIIEKRQSVAFWCNPISGHATLYWYQQILGQGPKLLIQFQNNGVVDDSQLPKDRFSAERLKGVDSTLKIQPAKLEDSAVYLCASSLVSYILPYEQYFGPGTRLTVT.

The chain joins TRBV10-3 to TRBJ2-3; 9 bases are shared with TRBD1. The V gene's germline CDR1 is ENHRY and CDR2 SYGVKD. Trimming took 7 bases from V and 3 from J; bases not matched to a gene: 2. CDR3 length: 13 amino acids. CDR3 region: CAIKQGATDTQYF. The CDR3 DNA follows: TGTGCCATCAAACAGGGGGCGACAGATACGCAGTATTTT.

V is TRBV30 and J is TRBJ2-1, with 11 bases identical to TRBD2. CDR1 GTSNPN and CDR2 SVGIG come from the germline V gene (reference sequence). CDR3 length equals 16 residues. The V and J ends lost 4 bases and 3 bases, in that order; junction bases with no gene match: 8. The CDR3 sequence: CAWTPLAGGNYNEQFF. CDR3 DNA sequence: TGTGCCTGGACTCCCTTAGCGGGAGGGAACTACAATGAGCAGTTCTTC.

The gene calls are TRBV5-1 and TRBJ2-5, with 7 positions matching TRBD1. V lost 4 bases, J lost 14 bases, and 14 bases stayed unmatched. The CDR3 length is 13 residues. Germline CDR1 SGHRS, CDR2 YFSETQ. CDR3 protein: CASSGGQLAPNYF. CDR3 nucleotides: TGCGCCAGCAGCGGGGGACAGCTGGCTCCAAATTACTTC. The variable domain in full, with the rest retrieved from reference TRBV5-1 and TRBJ2-5, is KAGVTQTPRYLIKTRGQQVTLSCSPISGHRSVSWYQQTPGQGLQFLFEYFSETQRNKGNFPGRFSGRQFSNSRSEMNVSTLELGDSALYLCASSGGQLAPNYFGPGTRLLVL.

The chain couples TRBV3-1 (or the pseudogene TRBV3-2) to TRBJ2-5; 9 nucleotides match TRBD2. This CDR3 spans 18 amino acids. The germline V gene encodes CDR1 LGHDT and CDR2 YNNKEL (reference sequence). The trim removed 4 bases at V and 6 bases at J, leaving 18 bases unmatched. The CDR3 here is CASSRRLVRGGTDKTQYF. As DNA, the CDR3 is TGTGCCAGCAGCCGACGTCTGGTGCGGGGGGGGACCGATAAGACCCAGTACTTC.

The rearrangement uses TRBV18 and TRBJ1-1, with 8 bases lining up with TRBD1. CDR1 and CDR2 from the germline V gene are KGHSH and LQKENI. The V gene end was trimmed by 5 bases and the J gene end by 5 bases; junction bases not matched to a gene: 7. The CDR3 has 14 residues. The CDR3 loop reads CASSKGQGKTEAFF. The CDR3 bases are TGTGCCAGCTCAAAAGGACAGGGTAAAACTGAAGCTTTCTTT.

J is TRBJ2-7 and V is TRBV12-5, with a weak D call TRBD2 (5 bases). Germline CDR1 LGHNT, CDR2 FRNRAP. V lost 0 bases, J lost 3 bases, and 18 bases lay in between. This CDR3 has 17 amino acids. The CDR3 nucleotides read TGTGCTAGTGGTTTGGTCGCAAACCTCCTAGGACTCTACGAGCAGTACTTC. Translation: CASGLVANLLGLYEQYF.

The chain couples TRBV18 to TRBJ2-7; 10 bases are shared with TRBD2. CDR1 and CDR2 from the germline V gene are KGHSH and LQKENI. This CDR3 contains 18 residues. V shed 3 bases, J shed 2 bases, and the junction held 13 bases outside the gene matches. The CDR3 region has the DNA TGTGCCAGCTCACCTCGGGACGGCGGACTAGCGGACGCCTACGAGCAGTACTTC. The encoded protein is CASSPRDGGLADAYEQYF.

This chain uses TRBV3-1 (or the pseudogene TRBV3-2) with TRBJ2-3, with 10 bases lining up with TRBD2. Germline trimming cut 2 bases from V and 14 bases from J; bases unmatched to any gene: 7. From germline, CDR1 is LGHDT and CDR2 YNNKEL (reference sequence). This CDR3 spans 13 amino acids. CDR3 sequence: CASSQSSGGATYF. In DNA form, the CDR3 reads TGTGCCAGCAGCCAATCCAGCGGGGGGGCCACGTATTTT.

V gene TRBV18 combines with J gene TRBJ2-3; no clear D gene. Germline V gene lookup returns CDR1 KGHSH and CDR2 LQKENI. CDR3 length equals 12 residues. With 2 bases removed from V and 4 bases from J, the gap between germline ends came to 4 bases. CDR3 nucleotides: TGTGCCAGCTCACCAATAGCAGATACGCAGTATTTT. Translated, it gives CASSPIADTQYF.

This chain uses TRBV27 with TRBJ2-3, with D maybe TRBD2 (6 bases). Trimming removed 6 bases from V and 1 base from J, with 8 bases in between. The CDR3 totals 13 residues. The germline CDR1 and CDR2 sequences are MNHEY and SMNVEV (reference sequence). The CDR3 region has the DNA TGTGCCAGCAGATGGGGGGGCACAGATACGCAGTATTTT. Protein sequence: CASRWGGTDTQYF.

This clone was recorded many times. V gene TRBV28 combines with J gene TRBJ1-3; tentatively, D is TRBD1 (6 bases). V gave up 8 bases and J gave up 5 bases, with 16 bases separating them. CDR1 is MDHEN and CDR2 is SYDVKM in the germline V gene. This CDR3 is 14 amino acids long. CDR3 nucleotide sequence: TGTGCCAGCGGTTGGCACAGGGACAGAAACACCATATATTTT. Translated: CASGWHRDRNTIYF.

The chain uses TRBV18 and TRBJ2-7, with 10 positions matching TRBD1. The CDR3 spans 15 residues. The J segment lost 7 bases and the V segment lost 3 bases, leaving 9 bases of the junction unmatched. Germline V lookup: CDR1 KGHSH, CDR2 LQKENI. CDR3 sequence reads: CASSPGTGAQGEQYF. The CDR3, as DNA: TGTGCCAGCTCACCGGGGACAGGGGCCCAGGGAGAGCAGTACTTC.

J is TRBJ1-2 and V is TRBV10-2; 10 positions agree with TRBD1. The CDR3 loop spans 15 amino acids. CDR1 WSHSY and CDR2 SAAADI come from the germline V gene. The J segment lost 4 bases and the V segment lost 6 bases, leaving 8 bases of the junction unmatched. DNA of the CDR3: TGCGCCAGCAGCGAACCGGGACAGGGGATCTATGGCTACACCTTC. Amino acids: CASSEPGQGIYGYTF.

In DNA form, the CDR3 reads TGTGCCACCAGTGATCAGACAGTTAGCAATCAGCCCCAGCATTTT. Protein product: CATSDQTVSNQPQHF. The chain uses TRBV24-1 and TRBJ1-5, with a weak D call TRBD1 (5 bases). The CDR3 is made up of 15 amino acids. Germline CDR1 and CDR2: KGHDR and SFDVKD. V was shortened by 3 bases and J by 0 bases, with 8 bases between the two germline ends.